This T cell receptor beta chain was retrieved from a study of blood T cell repertoires in COVID-19. Study context: The study drew acute and convalescent COVID-19 samples from the United States, Italy and Spain.

The data were produced by immunoSEQ multiplex PCR, yet TCRdb's version contains in-frame clones alone and is incomplete. The table has 120,000 to 150,000 clones, 80% to 90% seen once. Germline CDR1 reads LGHDT; CDR2 reads YNNKEL (reference sequence). The CDR3 length is 14 residues. V shed 4 bases and J shed 3 bases, with 12 bases lying between them. The sequencing input was peripheral blood. The sequence was obtained from a woman aged 40 to 50 with acute or convalescent COVID-19. V and J are TRBV3-1 (or the pseudogene TRBV3-2) and TRBJ1-2; D remains ambiguous. Written as DNA, the CDR3 is TGTGCCAGCAGCCCCAACTGGTCGGACTATGGCTACACCTTC. It encodes CASSPNWSDYGYTF.